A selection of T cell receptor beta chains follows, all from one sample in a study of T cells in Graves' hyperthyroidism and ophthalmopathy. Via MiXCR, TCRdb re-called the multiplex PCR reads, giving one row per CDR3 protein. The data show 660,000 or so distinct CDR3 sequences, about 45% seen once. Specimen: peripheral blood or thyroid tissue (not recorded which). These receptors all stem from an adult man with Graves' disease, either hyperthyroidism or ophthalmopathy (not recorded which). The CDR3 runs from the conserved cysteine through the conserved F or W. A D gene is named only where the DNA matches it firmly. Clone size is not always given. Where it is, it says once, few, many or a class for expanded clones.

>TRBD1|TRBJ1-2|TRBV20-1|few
CSARGGTGTANYGYTF
TGCAGTGCTAGAGGTGGGACAGGGACAGCTAACTATGGCTACACCTTC
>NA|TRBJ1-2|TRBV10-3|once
CASSPRGSGSYGYTF
TGTGCCAGCAGCCCCCGGGGTAGCGGGAGCTATGGCTACACCTTC
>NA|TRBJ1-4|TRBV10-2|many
CASGEATNEKLFF
TGCGCCAGCGGTGAGGCAACTAATGAAAAACTGTTTTTT
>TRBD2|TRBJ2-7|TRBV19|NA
CASSIVPRGGRPYEQYF
TGTGCCAGTAGTATAGTGCCCCGAGGCGGGAGGCCCTACGAGCAGTACTTC
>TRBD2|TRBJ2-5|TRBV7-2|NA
CASSISSGGGAEETQYF
TGTGCCAGCAGCATATCTAGCGGGGGGGGAGCGGAAGAGACCCAGTACTTC
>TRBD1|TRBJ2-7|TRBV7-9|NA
CASSLYYRDRGSTSIHEQYF
TGTGCCAGCAGCTTATATTACCGGGACAGGGGTTCCACCTCCATTCACGAGCAGTACTTC
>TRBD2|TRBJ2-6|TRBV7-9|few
CASGGLAGTSGANVLTF
TGTGCCAGCGGGGGACTAGCGGGTACTTCTGGGGCCAACGTCCTGACTTTC
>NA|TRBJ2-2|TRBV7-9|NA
CASSPARSGELFF
TGTGCCAGCAGCCCTGCGCGGTCCGGGGAGCTGTTTTTT
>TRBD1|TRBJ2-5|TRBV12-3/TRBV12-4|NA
CASSLPGQLSQYF
TGTGCCAGCAGTTTACCGGGACAGCTATCCCAGTACTTC
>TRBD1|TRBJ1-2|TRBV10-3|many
CAATGAYGYTF
TGTGCCGCTACAGGGGCTTATGGCTACACCTTC
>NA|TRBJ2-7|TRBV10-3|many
CASSESTAYEQYF
TGCGCCAGCAGTGAGTCGACGGCGTACGAGCAGTACTTC
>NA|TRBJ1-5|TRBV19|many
CASSIWQRDQPQHF
TGTGCCAGTAGTATATGGCAGAGAGATCAGCCCCAGCATTTT
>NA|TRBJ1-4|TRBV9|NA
CASSQNGKLFF
TGTGCCAGCAGCCAAAATGGAAAACTGTTTTTT
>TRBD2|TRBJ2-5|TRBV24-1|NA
CATRSAGGQETQYF
TGTGCCACCCGGTCGGCGGGGGGCCAAGAGACCCAGTACTTC
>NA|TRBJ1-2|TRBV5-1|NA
CASSSAPAGGYTF
TGCGCCAGCAGCTCGGCCCCGGCTGGTGGCTACACCTTC
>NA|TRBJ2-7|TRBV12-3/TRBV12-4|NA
CASSNPGPSEQYF
TGTGCCAGCAGTAACCCGGGACCTAGCGAGCAGTACTTC
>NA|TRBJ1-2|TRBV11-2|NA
CASSQGGYYGYTF
TGCGCCAGCAGCCAAGGCGGCTACTATGGCTACACCTTC
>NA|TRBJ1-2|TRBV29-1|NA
CSVPGLGYTF
TGCAGCGTTCCGGGGCTCGGCTACACCTTC
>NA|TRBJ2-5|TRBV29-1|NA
CSVQSSAGARKTQYF
TGCAGCGTTCAGTCATCCGCGGGCGCCAGAAAGACCCAGTACTTC
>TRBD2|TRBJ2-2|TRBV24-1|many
CATSDSGSFTGELFF
TGTGCCACCAGTGACAGCGGGAGCTTCACCGGGGAGCTGTTTTTT
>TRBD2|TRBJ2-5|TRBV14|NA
CASSQELARPWETQYF
TGTGCCAGCAGCCAAGAACTAGCGAGGCCGTGGGAGACCCAGTACTTC
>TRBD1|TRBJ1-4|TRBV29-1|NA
CSVTQGGEKFF
TGCAGCGTCACACAGGGGGGAGAGAAGTTTTTT
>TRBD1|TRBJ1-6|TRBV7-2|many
CASSPGQVGSPLHF
TGTGCCAGCAGCCCAGGACAGGTCGGCTCACCCCTCCACTTT
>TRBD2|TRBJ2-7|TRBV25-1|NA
CASSQGGLAGEQYF
TGTGCCAGCAGCCAAGGGGGACTAGCGGGCGAGCAGTACTTC
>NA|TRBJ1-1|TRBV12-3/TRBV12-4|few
CASSLGPGLGEAFF
TGTGCCAGCAGCTTAGGTCCGGGGTTGGGTGAAGCTTTCTTT
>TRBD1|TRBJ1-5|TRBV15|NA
CATSREDRGPSQPQHF
TGTGCCACCAGCAGGGAGGACAGGGGGCCGAGTCAGCCCCAGCATTTT
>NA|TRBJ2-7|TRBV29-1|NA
CSYAYEQYF
TGCAGCTACGCCTACGAGCAGTACTTC
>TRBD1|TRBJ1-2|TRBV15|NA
CATSSLMGQRGYTF
TGTGCCACCAGCAGTTTAATGGGACAGCGAGGCTACACCTTC
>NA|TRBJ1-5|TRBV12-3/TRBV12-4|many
CASRLMGSNQPQHF
TGTGCCAGCAGGCTGATGGGAAGCAATCAGCCCCAGCATTTT
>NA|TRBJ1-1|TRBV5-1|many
CASSLPGQIAEAFF
TGCGCCAGCAGCTTACCGGGACAAATAGCTGAAGCTTTCTTT
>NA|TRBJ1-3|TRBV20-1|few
CSATYTSGNTIYF
TGCAGTGCTACCTACACCTCTGGAAACACCATATATTTT
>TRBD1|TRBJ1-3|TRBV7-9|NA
CASSLAGRGGHSGNTIYF
TGTGCCAGCAGCTTGGCGGGCAGGGGGGGCCACTCTGGAAACACCATATATTTT
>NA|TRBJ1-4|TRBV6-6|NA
CASSIELEKLFF
TGTGCCAGCAGCATCGAGCTCGAAAAACTGTTTTTT
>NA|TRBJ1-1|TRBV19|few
CASSIEPPGRNTEAFF
TGTGCCAGTAGTATCGAACCCCCGGGGAGGAACACTGAAGCTTTCTTT
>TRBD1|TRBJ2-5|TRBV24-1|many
CATSDQGRDRGQETQYF
TGTGCCACCAGTGACCAGGGGAGGGACAGGGGGCAGGAGACCCAGTACTTC
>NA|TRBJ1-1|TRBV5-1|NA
CASSLAGDSEAFF
TGCGCCAGCAGCTTGGCAGGGGATAGTGAAGCTTTCTTT
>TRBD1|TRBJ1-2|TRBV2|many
CASRDRTGGDGYTF
TGTGCCAGCAGAGATCGGACAGGGGGCGATGGCTACACCTTC
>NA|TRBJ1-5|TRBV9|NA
CASRSVASQPQHF
TGTGCCAGCAGATCCGTGGCTAGTCAGCCCCAGCATTTT
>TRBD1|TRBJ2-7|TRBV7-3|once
CASSAGTGQYEQYF
TGTGCCAGCAGCGCCGGGACAGGGCAGTACGAGCAGTACTTC
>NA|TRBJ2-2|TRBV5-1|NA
CASSIFGTLGHTGELFF
TGCGCCAGCAGCATCTTCGGGACTCTTGGTCACACCGGGGAGCTGTTTTTT
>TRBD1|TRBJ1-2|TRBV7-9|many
CASSLTGTGRLNYGYTF
TGTGCCAGCAGCTTGACCGGGACAGGCCGACTCAACTATGGCTACACCTTC
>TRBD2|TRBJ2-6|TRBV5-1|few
CASHREGSGANVLTF
TGCGCCAGTCACCGGGAGGGGTCTGGGGCCAACGTCCTGACTTTC